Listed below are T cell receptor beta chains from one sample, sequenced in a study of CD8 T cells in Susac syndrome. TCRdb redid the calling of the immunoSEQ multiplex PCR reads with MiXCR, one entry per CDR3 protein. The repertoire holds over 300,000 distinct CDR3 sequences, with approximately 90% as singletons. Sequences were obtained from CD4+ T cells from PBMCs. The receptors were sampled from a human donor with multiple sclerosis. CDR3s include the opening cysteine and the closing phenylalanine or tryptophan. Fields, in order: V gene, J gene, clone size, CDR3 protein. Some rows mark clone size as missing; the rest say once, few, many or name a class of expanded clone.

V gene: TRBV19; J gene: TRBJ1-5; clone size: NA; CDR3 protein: CASSGQTALVGNQPQHF
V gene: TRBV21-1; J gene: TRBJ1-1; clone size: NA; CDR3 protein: CASSKGSPGATTEAFF
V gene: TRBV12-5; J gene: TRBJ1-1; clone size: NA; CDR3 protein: CASARDRGGTEAFF
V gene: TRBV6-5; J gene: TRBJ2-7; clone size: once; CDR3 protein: CASSYFGTGSYEQYF
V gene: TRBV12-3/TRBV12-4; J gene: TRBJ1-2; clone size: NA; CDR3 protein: CASSFERRGYTF
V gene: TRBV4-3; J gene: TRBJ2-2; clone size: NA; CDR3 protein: CASSQGRSGANTGELFF
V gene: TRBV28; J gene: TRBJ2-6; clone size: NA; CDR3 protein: CASRRSGANVLTF
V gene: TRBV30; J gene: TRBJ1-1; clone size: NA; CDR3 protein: CAWSYYGSSPEAFF
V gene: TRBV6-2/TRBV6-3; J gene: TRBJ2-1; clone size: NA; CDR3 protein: CASSYNWGGPDNEQFF
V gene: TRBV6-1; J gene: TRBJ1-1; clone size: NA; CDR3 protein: CASSLDRRTEAFF
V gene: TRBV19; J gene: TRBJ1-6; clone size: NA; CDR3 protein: CASSIRDAYNSPLHF
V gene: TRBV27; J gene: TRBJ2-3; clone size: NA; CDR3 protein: CASTVRGGGVAFTDTQYF
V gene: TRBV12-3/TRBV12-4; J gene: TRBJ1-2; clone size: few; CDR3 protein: CASTRTGIYGYTF
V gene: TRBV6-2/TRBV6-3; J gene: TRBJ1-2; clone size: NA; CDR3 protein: CASSYFGAPYGYTF
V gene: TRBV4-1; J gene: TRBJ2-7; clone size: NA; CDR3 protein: CASSHPSEGIYEQYF
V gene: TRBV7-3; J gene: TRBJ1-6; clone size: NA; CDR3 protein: CASSREGTNSPLHF
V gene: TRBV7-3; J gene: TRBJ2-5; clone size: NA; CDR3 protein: CASSVLAGQTQYF